This T cell receptor (beta chain) emerged from a study of blood T cell repertoires in COVID-19. Clones were read by immunoSEQ multiplex PCR, and TCRdb kept only the in-frame ones, dropping some. The data show some 530,000 clones, 70% to 90% seen once. This clone was seen a single time. One end of the junction does not line up with germline, which may come from a read error. The TCR comes from a human donor in a cohort sampled during active COVID-19. Sequences were obtained from peripheral blood.

CDR3 DNA sequence: TGTGCTAGCAGCCTACAGGGAGCGGATACGCAGTATTTT. Amino acid sequence: CASSLQGADTQYF. The V call is TRBV7-7, the J call TRBJ2-3, with D maybe TRBD1 (6 bases). The CDR3 totals 13 residues. From germline, CDR1 is SSHAT and CDR2 FNYEAQ (reference sequence).